A selection of T cell receptor beta chains follows, all from one sample in a study of CD8 T cells in Susac syndrome. Each CDR3 protein gets one entry after TCRdb re-called the immunoSEQ multiplex PCR reads with MiXCR. The data show approximately 150,000 distinct CDR3 sequences, with just under 95% seen just once and over 0.11% held by the top ten. The sequencing input was CD4+ T cells from PBMCs. Receptors were obtained from a human donor in good health. Both conserved end residues are part of each CDR3. D genes are given only for firm matches. Only some rows state a clone size, as once, few, many or a class for expanded clones.

V gene	clone size	J gene	D gene	CDR3 DNA	CDR3 protein
TRBV5-1	NA	TRBJ2-3	NA	TGCGCCAGCAGCTTGGGGCCCGGTGGAACAGATACGCAGTATTTT	CASSLGPGGTDTQYF
TRBV12-3/TRBV12-4	NA	TRBJ1-1	NA	TGTGCCAGCAGGACAGCCGGGACAAAGGCTTTCTTT	CASRTAGTKAFF
TRBV20-1	NA	TRBJ1-2	NA	TGCAGTGCTAGCGAAATTCAGGCTAACTATGGCTACACCTTC	CSASEIQANYGYTF
TRBV6-1	few	TRBJ1-5	NA	TGTGCCAGCAGTCCGGTCGGAGATCAGCCCCAGCATTTT	CASSPVGDQPQHF
TRBV10-2	NA	TRBJ2-3	NA	TGCGCCAGCATCCCTACTCAACCTAGCACAGATACGCAGTATTTT	CASIPTQPSTDTQYF
TRBV20-1	once	TRBJ1-6	NA	TGCAGTGCTGAGGGAGGGCGCAGGAATTCACCCCTCCACTTT	CSAEGGRRNSPLHF
TRBV7-2	NA	TRBJ1-4	TRBD1	TGTGCCAGCAGCTTAGGGGACAGGGATAATGAAAAACTGTTTTTT	CASSLGDRDNEKLFF
TRBV3-1	NA	TRBJ2-7	NA	TGTGCCAGCAGCCCCCTCGAAGGACCGACCTACGAGCAGTACTTC	CASSPLEGPTYEQYF
TRBV15	NA	TRBJ1-2	NA	TGTGCCACCAGCCTCTCCCCTACTACGGGACAAGGACGGAATGGCTACACCTTC	CATSLSPTTGQGRNGYTF
TRBV29-1	NA	TRBJ2-5	NA	TGCAGCGTTGAAAGGGGAGAGGGAGAGACCCAGTACTTC	CSVERGEGETQYF
TRBV20-1	NA	TRBJ2-7	TRBD1	TGCAGTGCTAGCCTTACAGGGGGCGTCGAGCAGTACTTC	CSASLTGGVEQYF
TRBV9	NA	TRBJ1-1	NA	TGTGCCAGCAGCGTCGGGACTTCCACTGAAGCTTTCTTT	CASSVGTSTEAFF
TRBV4-1	NA	TRBJ1-1	NA	TGCGCCAGCAGCCAAGGAGGCTTGGGGGACACTGAAGCTTTCTTT	CASSQGGLGDTEAFF
TRBV25-1	NA	TRBJ1-6	NA	TGTGCCAGCAGTGAATCTCTCTCAGTGAGCTCCTATAATTCACCCCTCCACTTT	CASSESLSVSSYNSPLHF
TRBV6-5	NA	TRBJ2-5	TRBD2	TGTGCCAGCAGTTACGACGGGAGGATCGAGACCCAGTACTTC	CASSYDGRIETQYF
TRBV10-2	NA	TRBJ2-7	NA	TGCGCCAGCAATGCAGGACGCTCCTACGAGCAGTACTTC	CASNAGRSYEQYF
TRBV5-1	NA	TRBJ2-1	NA	TGCGCCAGCAGGCGTTCGAATGAGCAGTTCTTC	CASRRSNEQFF
TRBV12-3/TRBV12-4	NA	TRBJ1-5	NA	TGTGCCAGCAGGCAGGGGCCCCATAGCAATCAGCCCCAGCATTTT	CASRQGPHSNQPQHF
TRBV5-1	NA	TRBJ2-1	NA	TGCGCCAGCAGCTTGGCCGATGAGCAGTTCTTC	CASSLADEQFF
TRBV3-1	NA	TRBJ2-5	TRBD1	TGTGCCAGCAGTCAAGCACAGGGGCAAGAGACCCAGTACTTC	CASSQAQGQETQYF
TRBV3-1	NA	TRBJ2-3	NA	TGTGCCAGCAGCCAAGATTCCGGAGGCACAGATACGCAGTATTTT	CASSQDSGGTDTQYF
TRBV2	NA	TRBJ1-6	NA	TGTGCCAGCAGTAAGGGGTATTCGGATTCACCCCTCCACTTT	CASSKGYSDSPLHF
TRBV7-2	NA	TRBJ2-4	TRBD2	TGTGCCAGCAGCTTTGGGGGGGACAAAAACATTCAGTACTTC	CASSFGGDKNIQYF
TRBV20-1	NA	TRBJ2-6	NA	TGCAGTGCTAGTGGTGGAACTGGGGCCAACGTCCTGACTTTC	CSASGGTGANVLTF
TRBV9	NA	TRBJ2-7	NA	TGTGCCAGCAGCGTAGGTGGGACCCTGGGGCACGAGCAGTACTTC	CASSVGGTLGHEQYF
TRBV30	NA	TRBJ2-6	TRBD1	TGTGCCTGGGAGAGACAGGGGAGCTCTGGGGCCAACGTCCTGACTTTC	CAWERQGSSGANVLTF
TRBV5-1	once	TRBJ2-3	TRBD2	TGCGCCAGCAGCCCGGGAGGGCGGGGGGTCGGAGATACGCAGTATTTT	CASSPGGRGVGDTQYF
TRBV4-2	NA	TRBJ2-3	TRBD2	TGTGCCAGCAGCCAAGATCTAGCGGGGGGGCGGGGAGATACGCAGTATTTT	CASSQDLAGGRGDTQYF
TRBV20-1	NA	TRBJ2-5	NA	TGCAGTGCTAGCTGGGACGCCCAAGAGACCCAGTACTTC	CSASWDAQETQYF
TRBV21-1	few	TRBJ2-7	NA	TGTGCCAGCAGCCCCGTAGACAGGGTCTCCTACGAGCAGTACTTC	CASSPVDRVSYEQYF
TRBV28	NA	TRBJ2-3	NA	TGTGCCAGCAGCACCACGGGAACTAGCACAGATACGCAGTATTTT	CASSTTGTSTDTQYF
TRBV6-5	NA	TRBJ1-2	NA	TGTGCCAGCAGTCTCCTACTTAGGGGCCCCGGCTACACCTTC	CASSLLLRGPGYTF
TRBV2	NA	TRBJ1-1	NA	TGTGCCAGCACCCGGGAGGGGGGGACTGAAGCTTTCTTT	CASTREGGTEAFF
TRBV4-1	NA	TRBJ2-3	TRBD1	TGCGCCAGCAGCCAAGAAGGGACAGGGGCCACAGATACGCAGTATTTT	CASSQEGTGATDTQYF
TRBV6-1	NA	TRBJ2-3	TRBD2	TGTGCCAGCCTAACTAGCGGGGGGGCAACAGATACGCAGTATTTT	CASLTSGGATDTQYF
TRBV5-1	NA	TRBJ2-7	TRBD1	TGCGCCAGCAGCTTAAGGGCAGGGGGCGACGAGCAGTACTTC	CASSLRAGGDEQYF
TRBV20-1	NA	TRBJ2-1	TRBD2	TGCAGTGCGGAGGGGAGCGGGGGGCACAATGAGCAGTTCTTC	CSAEGSGGHNEQFF
TRBV2	NA	TRBJ1-1	NA	TGTGCCAGCAGTGTAGAAACGGCTAACACTGAAGCTTTCTTT	CASSVETANTEAFF
TRBV18	NA	TRBJ1-1	NA	TGTGCCAGCTCACCACCTGGGGGCGAGAACACTGAAGCTTTCTTT	CASSPPGGENTEAFF
TRBV7-8	NA	TRBJ1-1	TRBD1	TGTGCCAGCAGCTTAGGTGGGACAGGGAAAGCTTTCTTT	CASSLGGTGKAFF
TRBV5-6	few	TRBJ2-2	NA	TGTGCCAGCAGCTTGAATAGGGTCGGGGAGCTGTTTTTT	CASSLNRVGELFF
TRBV29-1	NA	TRBJ2-7	NA	TGCAGCGCTACGGGACCCGGAGGCGAGCAGTACTTC	CSATGPGGEQYF
TRBV20-1	NA	TRBJ2-1	TRBD2	TGCAGTGCCAGGACTAGCGGGGGGCGCTATGAGCAGTTCTTC	CSARTSGGRYEQFF